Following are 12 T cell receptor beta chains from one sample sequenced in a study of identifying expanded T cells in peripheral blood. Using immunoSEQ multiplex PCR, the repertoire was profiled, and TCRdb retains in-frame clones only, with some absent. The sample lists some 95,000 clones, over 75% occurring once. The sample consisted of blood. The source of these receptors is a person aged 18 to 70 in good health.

The CDR3 is CASSEWRGQGMGYTF. CDR3 in DNA: TGTGCCAGCAGTGAATGGCGGGGTCAGGGGATGGGCTACACCTTC. The rearrangement joins TRBV6-1 to TRBJ1-2; D may be TRBD1 (6 bases). Germline-derived CDR1 and CDR2 are MNHNS and SASEGT. The CDR3 contains 15 residues. The germline V and J ends were trimmed by 2 bases and 8 bases, with 18 bases remaining between them.

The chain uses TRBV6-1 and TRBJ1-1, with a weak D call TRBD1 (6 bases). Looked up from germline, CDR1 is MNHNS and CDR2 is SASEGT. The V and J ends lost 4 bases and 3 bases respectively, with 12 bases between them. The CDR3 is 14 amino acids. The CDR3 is CASSALGGDTEAFF. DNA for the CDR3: TGTGCCAGCAGTGCGTTAGGGGGTGACACTGAAGCTTTCTTT.

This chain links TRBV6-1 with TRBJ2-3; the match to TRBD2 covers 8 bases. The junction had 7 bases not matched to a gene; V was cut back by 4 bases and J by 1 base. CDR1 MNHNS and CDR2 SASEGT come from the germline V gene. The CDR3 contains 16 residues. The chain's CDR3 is CASSAAGARGTDTQYF. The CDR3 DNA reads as TGTGCCAGCAGTGCAGCGGGAGCTCGAGGCACAGATACGCAGTATTTT.

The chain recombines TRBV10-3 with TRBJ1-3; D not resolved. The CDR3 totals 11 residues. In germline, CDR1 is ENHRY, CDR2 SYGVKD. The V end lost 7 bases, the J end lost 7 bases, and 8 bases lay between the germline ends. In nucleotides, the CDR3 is TGTGCCATCAAGGATGAGAACACCATATATTTT. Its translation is CAIKDENTIYF.

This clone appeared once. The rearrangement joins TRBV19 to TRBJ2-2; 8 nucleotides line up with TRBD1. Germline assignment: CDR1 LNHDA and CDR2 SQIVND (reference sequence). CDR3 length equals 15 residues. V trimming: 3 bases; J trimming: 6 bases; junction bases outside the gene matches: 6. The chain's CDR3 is CASSMSQGAAGELFF. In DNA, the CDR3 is TGTGCCAGTAGTATGTCCCAGGGGGCCGCCGGGGAGCTGTTTTTT. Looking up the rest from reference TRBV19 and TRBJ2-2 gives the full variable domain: DGGITQSPKYLFRKEGQNVTLSCEQNLNHDAMYWYRQDPGQGLRLIYYSQIVNDFQKGDIAEGYSVSREKKESFPLTVTSAQKNPTAFYLCASSMSQGAAGELFFGEGSRLTVL.

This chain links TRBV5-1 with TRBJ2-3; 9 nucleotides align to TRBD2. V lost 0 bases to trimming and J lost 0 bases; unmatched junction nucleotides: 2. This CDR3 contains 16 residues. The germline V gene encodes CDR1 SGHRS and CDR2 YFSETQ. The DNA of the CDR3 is TGCGCCAGCAGCTTGGTAGCGGGGGCTAGCACAGATACGCAGTATTTT. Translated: CASSLVAGASTDTQYF.

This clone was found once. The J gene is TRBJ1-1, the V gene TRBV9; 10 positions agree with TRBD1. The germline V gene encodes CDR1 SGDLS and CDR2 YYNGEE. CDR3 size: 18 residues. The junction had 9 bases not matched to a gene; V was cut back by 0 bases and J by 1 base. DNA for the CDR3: TGTGCCAGCAGCGTAGAGGTCGGGACAGGGGTGCCGAACACTGAAGCTTTCTTT. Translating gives CASSVEVGTGVPNTEAFF.

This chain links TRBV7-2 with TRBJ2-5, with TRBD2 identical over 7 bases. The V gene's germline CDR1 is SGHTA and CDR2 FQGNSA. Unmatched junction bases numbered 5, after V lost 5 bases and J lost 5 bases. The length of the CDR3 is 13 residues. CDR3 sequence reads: CASSRIAGETQYF. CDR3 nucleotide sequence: TGTGCCAGCAGCCGGATAGCGGGTGAGACCCAGTACTTC.

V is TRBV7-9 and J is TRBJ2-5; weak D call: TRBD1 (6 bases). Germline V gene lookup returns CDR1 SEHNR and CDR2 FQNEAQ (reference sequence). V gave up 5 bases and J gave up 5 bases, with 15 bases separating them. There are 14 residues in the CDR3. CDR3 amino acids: CASSASGGGETQYF. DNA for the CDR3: TGTGCCAGCAGCGCCTCTGGGGGCGGGGAGACCCAGTACTTC.

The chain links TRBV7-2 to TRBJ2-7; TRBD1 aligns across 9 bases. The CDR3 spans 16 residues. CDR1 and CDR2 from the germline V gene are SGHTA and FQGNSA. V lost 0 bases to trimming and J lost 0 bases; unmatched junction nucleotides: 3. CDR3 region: CASSLAGTGTSYEQYF. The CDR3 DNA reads TGTGCCAGCAGCTTAGCCGGGACAGGGACCTCCTACGAGCAGTACTTC. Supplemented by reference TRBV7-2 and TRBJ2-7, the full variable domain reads GAGVSQSPSNKVTEKGKDVELRCDPISGHTALYWYRQSLGQGLEFLIYFQGNSAPDKSGLPSDRFSAERTGGSVSTLTIQRTQQEDSAVYLCASSLAGTGTSYEQYFGPGTRLTVT.

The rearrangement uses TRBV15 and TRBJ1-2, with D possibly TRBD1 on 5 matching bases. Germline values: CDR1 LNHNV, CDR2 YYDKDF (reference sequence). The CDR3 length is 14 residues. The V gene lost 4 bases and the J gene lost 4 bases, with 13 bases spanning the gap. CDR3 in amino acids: CATSISGRSYGYTF. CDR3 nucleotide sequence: TGTGCCACCAGCATTTCGGGACGCTCCTATGGCTACACCTTC.

The CDR3 bases are TGTGCCAGCAGTGAACGGTTAGCGTCCCAAGAGACCCAGTACTTC. Translated, it gives CASSERLASQETQYF. The chain carries TRBV2 and TRBJ2-5; a weak D match, TRBD2 (5 bases). The CDR3 has 15 residues. V dropped 2 bases and J dropped 1 base, with 11 bases sitting between them. The germline V gene encodes CDR1 SNHLY and CDR2 FYNNEI.